A single sample is the source of the 8 T cell receptor beta chains below, sequenced in a study of beta chain features in type 1 diabetes. Expressed TCRB transcripts were sequenced because the isolated RNA had all been reverse transcribed beforehand. The data were produced by immunoSEQ multiplex PCR, yet TCRdb's version contains in-frame clones alone and is incomplete. Of 35,000 to 50,000 clones listed, 50% are singletons. Sequencing used stem cell memory CD4+ T cells from blood. The origin of the receptors is a woman in her thirties in good health.

The V and J genes are TRBV10-3 and TRBJ2-3; 12 nucleotides line up with TRBD2. The germline gives CDR1 ENHRY, CDR2 SYGVKD. This CDR3 has 15 residues. After removal of 4 bases from V and 3 bases from J, the junction contained 2 bases not matched to a gene. Here the CDR3 reads CAISGLAGETDTQYF. The CDR3 DNA reads TGTGCCATCAGTGGACTAGCGGGAGAGACAGATACGCAGTATTTT.

This clone occurred a few times. This rearrangement joins TRBV19 to TRBJ1-5; D is uncertain. V was pared by 6 bases and J by 4 bases, with 10 bases between. The CDR3 covers 13 residues. Germline CDR1 is LNHDA and CDR2 is SQIVND (reference sequence). The CDR3 coding sequence is TGTGCCAGTAGCAGTGGCAAGAATCAGCCCCAGCATTTT. Translating it yields CASSSGKNQPQHF.

The rearrangement uses TRBV28 and TRBJ2-7; 12 positions match TRBD2. CDR1 is MDHEN, CDR2 SYDVKM, per germline. This CDR3 has 15 amino acids. V shed 7 bases, J shed 1 base, and the junction held 5 bases outside the gene matches. The CDR3 DNA is TGTGCCAGCACCTGGACTAGCGGGACGTCCTACGAGCAGTACTTC. As protein: CASTWTSGTSYEQYF.

The rearrangement links TRBV30 to TRBJ2-7; the D gene is possibly TRBD2 (6 bases). The germline V gene has CDR1 GTSNPN and CDR2 SVGIG (reference sequence). The CDR3 consists of 14 residues. V shed 2 bases and J shed 3 bases, with 14 bases lying between them. CDR3 amino acids: CAWSILGLHYEQYF. For the CDR3, the DNA is TGTGCCTGGAGTATCTTGGGACTCCACTACGAGCAGTACTTC.

The genes are TRBV7-3 and TRBJ2-3; 7 positions match TRBD1. Germline V gene lookup returns CDR1 SGHTA and CDR2 FQGTGA. The CDR3 spans 15 residues. Trimming cost V 3 bases and J 0 bases; bases outside gene matches: 3. In DNA, the CDR3 is TGTGCCAGCAGCTTGGGACAGATGAGCACAGATACGCAGTATTTT. This codes for CASSLGQMSTDTQYF.

The chain combines TRBV18 with TRBJ2-6; no firm D call. Germline CDR1 reads KGHSH; CDR2 reads LQKENI. The CDR3 extends over 15 amino acids. Trimming pared 3 bases from V and 2 bases from J, leaving 8 bases between. The CDR3 is CASSPLPPGANVLTF. The CDR3 region has the DNA TGTGCCAGCTCACCGCTACCCCCTGGGGCCAACGTCCTGACTTTC.

The genes are TRBV18 and TRBJ2-5; tentatively, D is TRBD2 (6 bases). The germline V gene encodes CDR1 KGHSH and CDR2 LQKENI. V was clipped by 3 bases and J by 5 bases, with 13 bases between them. This CDR3 comprises 14 residues. CDR3 nucleotide sequence: TGTGCCAGCTCACCGTACGGGGACTGGGAGACCCAGTACTTC. It codes for CASSPYGDWETQYF.

The rearrangement links TRBV18 to TRBJ2-2, with TRBD1 matching over 7 bases. With V trimmed by 3 bases and J by 0 bases, 4 bases remained unmatched. This CDR3 has 16 amino acids. Looked up from germline, CDR1 is KGHSH and CDR2 is LQKENI. The CDR3 reads CASSPGQDTNTGELFF. CDR3 bases: TGTGCCAGCTCACCCGGACAGGACACGAACACCGGGGAGCTGTTTTTT.